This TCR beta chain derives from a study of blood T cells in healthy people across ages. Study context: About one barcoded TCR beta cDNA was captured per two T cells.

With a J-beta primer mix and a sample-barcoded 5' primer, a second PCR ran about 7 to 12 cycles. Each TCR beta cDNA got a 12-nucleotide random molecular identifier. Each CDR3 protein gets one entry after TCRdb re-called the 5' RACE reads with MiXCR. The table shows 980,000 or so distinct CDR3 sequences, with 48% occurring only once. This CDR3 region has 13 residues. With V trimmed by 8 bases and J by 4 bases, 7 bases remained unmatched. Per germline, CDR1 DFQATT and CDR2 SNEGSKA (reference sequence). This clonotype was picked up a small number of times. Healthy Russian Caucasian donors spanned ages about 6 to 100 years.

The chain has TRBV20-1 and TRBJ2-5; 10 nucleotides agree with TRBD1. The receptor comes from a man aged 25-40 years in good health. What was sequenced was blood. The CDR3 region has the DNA TGCAGTTGTCGGGACAGGGGTCCAGAGACCCAGTACTTC. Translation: CSCRDRGPETQYF.